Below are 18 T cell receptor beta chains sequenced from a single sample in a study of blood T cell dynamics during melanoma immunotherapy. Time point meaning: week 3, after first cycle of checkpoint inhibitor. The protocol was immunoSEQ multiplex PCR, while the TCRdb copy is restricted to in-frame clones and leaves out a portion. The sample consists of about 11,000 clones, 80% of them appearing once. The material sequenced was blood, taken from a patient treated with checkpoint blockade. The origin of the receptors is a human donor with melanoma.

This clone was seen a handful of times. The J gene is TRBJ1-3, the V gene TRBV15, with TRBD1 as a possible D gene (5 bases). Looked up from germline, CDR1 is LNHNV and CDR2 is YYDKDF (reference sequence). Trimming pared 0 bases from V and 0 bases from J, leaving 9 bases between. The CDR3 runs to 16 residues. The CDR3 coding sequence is TGTGCCACCAGCAGAGATCAGGGATCCTCTGGAAACACCATATATTTT. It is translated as CATSRDQGSSGNTIYF.

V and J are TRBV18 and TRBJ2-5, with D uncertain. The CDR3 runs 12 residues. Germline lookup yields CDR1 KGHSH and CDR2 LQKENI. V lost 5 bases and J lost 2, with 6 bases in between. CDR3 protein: CASSESQETQYF. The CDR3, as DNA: TGTGCCAGCTCAGAATCACAAGAGACCCAGTACTTC.

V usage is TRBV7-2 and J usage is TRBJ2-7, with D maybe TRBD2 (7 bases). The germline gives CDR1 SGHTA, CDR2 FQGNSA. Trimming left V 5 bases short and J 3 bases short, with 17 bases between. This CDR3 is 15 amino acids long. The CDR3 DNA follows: TGTGCCAGCAGCCAAGGGGGGGCTTTAAACTACGAGCAGTACTTC. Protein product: CASSQGGALNYEQYF.

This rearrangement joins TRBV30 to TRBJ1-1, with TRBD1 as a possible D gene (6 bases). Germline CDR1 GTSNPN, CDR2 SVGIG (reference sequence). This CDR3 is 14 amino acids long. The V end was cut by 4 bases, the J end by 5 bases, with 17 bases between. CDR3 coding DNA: TGTGCCTGGACGCGGGGGGGGCGGACGACTGAAGCTTTCTTT. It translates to CAWTRGGRTTEAFF.

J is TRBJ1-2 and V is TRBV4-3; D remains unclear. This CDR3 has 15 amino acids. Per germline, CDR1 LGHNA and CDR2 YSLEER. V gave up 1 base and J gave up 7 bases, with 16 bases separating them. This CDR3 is CASSQVAPVVGGYTF. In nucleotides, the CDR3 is TGCGCCAGCAGCCAAGTGGCCCCGGTAGTTGGTGGCTACACCTTC.

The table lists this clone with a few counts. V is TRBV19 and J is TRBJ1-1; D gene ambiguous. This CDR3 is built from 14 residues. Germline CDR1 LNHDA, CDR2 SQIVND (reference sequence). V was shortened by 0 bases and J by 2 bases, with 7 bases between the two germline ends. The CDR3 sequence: CASSIDEGNTEAFF. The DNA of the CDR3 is TGTGCCAGTAGTATAGATGAGGGTAACACTGAAGCTTTCTTT.

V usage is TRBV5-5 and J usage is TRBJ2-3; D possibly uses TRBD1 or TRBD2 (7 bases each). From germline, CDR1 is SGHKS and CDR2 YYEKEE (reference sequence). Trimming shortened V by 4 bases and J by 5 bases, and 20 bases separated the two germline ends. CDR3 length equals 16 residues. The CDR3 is CASSDLRTRTGDTQYF. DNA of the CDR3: TGTGCCAGCAGCGATTTAAGGACTAGGACAGGAGATACGCAGTATTTT.

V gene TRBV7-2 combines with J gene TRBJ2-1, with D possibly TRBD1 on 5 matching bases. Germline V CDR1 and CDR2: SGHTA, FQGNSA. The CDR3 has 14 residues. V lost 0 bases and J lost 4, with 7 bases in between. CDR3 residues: CASSLATDYNEQFF. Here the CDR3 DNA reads TGTGCCAGCAGCTTAGCGACAGATTACAATGAGCAGTTCTTC. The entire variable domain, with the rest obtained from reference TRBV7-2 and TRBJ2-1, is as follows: GAGVSQSPSNKVTEKGKDVELRCDPISGHTALYWYRQSLGQGLEFLIYFQGNSAPDKSGLPSDRFSAERTGGSVSTLTIQRTQQEDSAVYLCASSLATDYNEQFFGPGTRLTVL.

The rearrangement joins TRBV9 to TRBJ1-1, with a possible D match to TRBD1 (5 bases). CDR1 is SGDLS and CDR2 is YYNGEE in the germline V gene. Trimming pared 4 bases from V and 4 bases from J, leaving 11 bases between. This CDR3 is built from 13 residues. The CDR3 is CASSMTTATEAFF. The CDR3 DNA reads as TGTGCCAGCAGCATGACGACAGCCACTGAAGCTTTCTTT.

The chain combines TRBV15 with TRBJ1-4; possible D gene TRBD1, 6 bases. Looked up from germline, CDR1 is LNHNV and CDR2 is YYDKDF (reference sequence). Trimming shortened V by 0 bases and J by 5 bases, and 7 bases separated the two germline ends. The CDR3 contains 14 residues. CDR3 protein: CATSRDRGNEKLFF. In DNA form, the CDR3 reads TGTGCCACCAGCAGAGACAGGGGAAATGAAAAACTGTTTTTT.

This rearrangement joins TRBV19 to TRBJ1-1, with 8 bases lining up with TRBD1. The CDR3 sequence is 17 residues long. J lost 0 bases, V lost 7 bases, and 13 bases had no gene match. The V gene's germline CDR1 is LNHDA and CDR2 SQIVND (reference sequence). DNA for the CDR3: TGTGCCAGTATGACAGGGGACTCAGCTCCTATGAACACTGAAGCTTTCTTT. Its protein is CASMTGDSAPMNTEAFF.

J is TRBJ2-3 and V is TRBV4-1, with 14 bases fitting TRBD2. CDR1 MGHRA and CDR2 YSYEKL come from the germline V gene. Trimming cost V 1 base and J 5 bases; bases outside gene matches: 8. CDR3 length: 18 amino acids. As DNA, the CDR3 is TGCGCCAGCAGCCAAGGACTAGCGGGAGGGCCTGGGGGAGATACGCAGTATTTT. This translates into CASSQGLAGGPGGDTQYF.

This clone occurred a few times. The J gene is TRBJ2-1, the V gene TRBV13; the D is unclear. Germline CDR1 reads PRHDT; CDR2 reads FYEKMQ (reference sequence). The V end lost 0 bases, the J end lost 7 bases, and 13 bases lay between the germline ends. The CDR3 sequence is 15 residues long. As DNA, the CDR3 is TGTGCCAGCAGCTTAGGGTACAAGGGTCGGAATGAGCAGTTCTTC. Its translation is CASSLGYKGRNEQFF.

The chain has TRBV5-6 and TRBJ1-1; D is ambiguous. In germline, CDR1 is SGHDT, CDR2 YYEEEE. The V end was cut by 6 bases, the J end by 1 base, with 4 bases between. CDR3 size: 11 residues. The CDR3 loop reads CASIGNTEAFF. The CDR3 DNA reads TGTGCCAGCATCGGGAACACTGAAGCTTTCTTT.

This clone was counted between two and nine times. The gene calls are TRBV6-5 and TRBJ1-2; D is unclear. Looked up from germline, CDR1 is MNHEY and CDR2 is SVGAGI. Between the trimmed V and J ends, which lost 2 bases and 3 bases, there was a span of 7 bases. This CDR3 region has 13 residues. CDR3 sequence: CASSYRAYYGYTF. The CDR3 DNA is TGTGCCAGCAGTTACAGAGCCTACTATGGCTACACCTTC.

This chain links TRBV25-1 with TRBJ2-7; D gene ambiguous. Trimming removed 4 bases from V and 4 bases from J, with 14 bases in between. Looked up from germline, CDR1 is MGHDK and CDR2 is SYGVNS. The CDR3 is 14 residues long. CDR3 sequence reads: CASSGSNLEYEQYF. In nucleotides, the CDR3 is TGTGCCAGCAGTGGTTCTAATCTAGAGTACGAGCAGTACTTC.

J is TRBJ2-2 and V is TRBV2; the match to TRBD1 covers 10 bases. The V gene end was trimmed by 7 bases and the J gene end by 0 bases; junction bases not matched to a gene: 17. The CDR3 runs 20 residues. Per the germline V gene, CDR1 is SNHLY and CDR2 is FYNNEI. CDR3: CASNPGQGPLVATNTGELFF. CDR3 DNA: TGTGCCAGCAATCCGGGACAGGGGCCCCTGGTAGCCACGAACACCGGGGAGCTGTTTTTT.

CDR3 DNA sequence: TGTGCCAGCAGCGTAGAAGGGTTCAACACTGAAGCTTTCTTT. Translating it yields CASSVEGFNTEAFF. The V call is TRBV9, the J call TRBJ1-1, with D uncertain. CDR1 and CDR2 from the germline V gene are SGDLS and YYNGEE. CDR3 length: 14 residues. With 0 bases removed from V and 2 bases from J, the gap between germline ends came to 8 bases. The full variable domain, in which reference TRBV9 and TRBJ1-1 provide the parts outside the CDR3, is DSGVTQTPKHLITATGQRVTLRCSPRSGDLSVYWYQQSLDQGLQFLIQYYNGEERAKGNILERFSAQQFPDLHSELNLSSLELGDSALYFCASSVEGFNTEAFFGQGTRLTVV.